These T cell receptor beta chains were read from a single sample in a study of shared T cell receptors in the human thymus. Repertoires were generated with immunoSEQ multiplex PCR, while TCRdb's copy carries only in-frame clones and drops some. Counted here are 500,000 to 750,000 clones, roughly 90% occurring once; the ten biggest clones make up 0.008% to 0.011%. These same records also appear under a second study, on human thymus T cells.

The specimen sequenced was thymocytes. The receptors stem from a boy younger than two with a congenital heart defect. Both conserved end residues are part of each CDR3. D genes are given only for firm matches. A row's size may be missing; if present it is once, few, many or a size class.

clone_size | j_call | v_call | d_call | cdr3_nt | cdr3_aa
. | TRBJ2-1 | TRBV30 | . | TGTGCCTGGAGTGTAGTAGGGAGCTCCTACAATGAGCAGTTCTTC | CAWSVVGSSYNEQFF
. | TRBJ2-7 | TRBV9 | TRBD2 | TGTGCCAGCAGCCCCCATCCTTGGGGGAGGGCCGGCTACGAGCAGTACTTC | CASSPHPWGRAGYEQYF
. | TRBJ2-1 | TRBV2 | TRBD1 | TGTGCCAGCAACCGAAGACAGGGGGCGAATGAGCAGTTCTTC | CASNRRQGANEQFF
. | TRBJ2-5 | TRBV7-7 | TRBD2 | TGTGCCGCGGGAGGTCAGGAGACCCAGTACTTC | CAAGGQETQYF
. | TRBJ1-2 | TRBV15 | . | TGTGCCACCAGCAGTGAAGAGACAGGCCCTCTTAGCTATGGCTACACCTTC | CATSSEETGPLSYGYTF
few | TRBJ2-7 | TRBV28 | . | TGTGCCAGCAGTTTACCTAGGCAATCGTGGGAGCAGTACTTC | CASSLPRQSWEQYF
few | TRBJ2-7 | TRBV4-2 | . | TGTGCCAGCAGCCAAAGTACCCGTTCACTCGCGCAGTACTTC | CASSQSTRSLAQYF
. | TRBJ2-2 | TRBV25-1 | TRBD2 | TGTGCCAGCAGTACAGGGAGCGGGGGGGCGAACACCGGGGAGCTGTTTTTT | CASSTGSGGANTGELFF
. | TRBJ2-1 | TRBV6-4 | TRBD2 | TGTGCCAGCAGTGACTCGACACTAGCGGGAGTCAATGAGCAGTTCTTC | CASSDSTLAGVNEQFF
. | TRBJ1-2 | TRBV28 | . | TGTGCCAGCAGTGAGCATGGCACAGGGCGGTCGGGCTACACCTTC | CASSEHGTGRSGYTF
. | TRBJ2-5 | TRBV29-1 | . | TGCAGCGTTGAAGTCGTATGGGGGCAAGAGCAGTACTTC | CSVEVVWGQEQYF
few | TRBJ2-7 | TRBV25-1 | TRBD1 | TGTGCCAGCAGTGAATGGGCCCGGGACAGGGGGGCCTACGAGCAGTACTTC | CASSEWARDRGAYEQYF
. | TRBJ2-2 | TRBV9 | TRBD2 | TGTGCCAGCAGCTATACTAGCGGGAATACAACCGGGGAGCTGTTTTTT | CASSYTSGNTTGELFF
. | TRBJ2-7 | TRBV5-5 | . | TGTGCCAGCAGCTCGACTACGCCCAGCTCCTACGAGCAGTACTTC | CASSSTTPSSYEQYF
. | TRBJ1-2 | TRBV4-1 | . | TGCGCCAGCAGCCAACCCCCCACGGGGGGCCCGCTCTGGAGCTACACCTTC | CASSQPPTGGPLWSYTF
. | TRBJ2-7 | TRBV5-6 | TRBD1 | TGTGCCAGCAGCAAGGACAGGGGGCCCTCGACGGGTCTTCAGGAGCAGTACTTC | CASSKDRGPSTGLQEQYF
once | TRBJ2-1 | TRBV27 | TRBD2 | TGTGCCAGCAGAGGTTCAAAGGGACTAGCGGGAATTAACAATGAGCAGTTCTTC | CASRGSKGLAGINNEQFF
once | TRBJ1-4 | TRBV25-1 | TRBD1 | TGTGCCAGCAGGCTCCGGGACAGGGCTGAAAAACTGTTTTTT | CASRLRDRAEKLFF
. | TRBJ2-5 | TRBV5-6 | . | TGTGCCAGCAGCTTGGTTCTTTGGGCAGGGGCCCCGTGGCAAGAGACCCAGTACTTC | CASSLVLWAGAPWQETQYF
. | TRBJ1-5 | TRBV4-2 | . | TGTGCCAGCAGCCCCCAGGGTCAGCCCCAGCATTTT | CASSPQGQPQHF
. | TRBJ2-1 | TRBV7-9 | TRBD2 | TGTGCCAGCAGCTCGCGACTAGCGGGAGGCCATTACAATGAGCAGTTCTTC | CASSSRLAGGHYNEQFF
. | TRBJ2-7 | TRBV27 | TRBD1 | TGTGCCAGCAGTAAGTCACAGGGGCACCACTCCTACGAGCAGTACTTC | CASSKSQGHHSYEQYF
. | TRBJ1-1 | TRBV4-1 | . | TGCGCCAGCAGCCACTCCGCGGGGGAGGAGGCCACTGAAGCTTTCTTT | CASSHSAGEEATEAFF
. | TRBJ2-2 | TRBV30 | TRBD2 | TGTGCCTGTATTTCCCGGACTAGCGGGAGTAATTATGGCGCCACCGGGGAGCTGTTTTTT | CACISRTSGSNYGATGELFF
. | TRBJ1-2 | TRBV4-2 | . | TGTGCCAGCAGCTATAACGGGTGGAGGACCCAAGGACATGGCTACACCTTC | CASSYNGWRTQGHGYTF
. | TRBJ2-3 | TRBV5-1 | . | TGCGCCAGCAGCTCAGGCCAAGATACGCAGTATTTT | CASSSGQDTQYF
. | TRBJ2-1 | TRBV2 | TRBD2 | TGTGCCAGCAGCCTAGGACCGGGACTAGCTTACCATGAGCAGTTCTTC | CASSLGPGLAYHEQFF
once | TRBJ2-6 | TRBV27 | TRBD1 | TGTGCCAGCAGTCGGGGACAGGGGGACGTCCTGACTTTC | CASSRGQGDVLTF
. | TRBJ1-5 | TRBV6-1 | TRBD1 | TGTGCCAGCAGTGAACGGACAGGGGGGAGCAATCAGCCCCAGCATTTT | CASSERTGGSNQPQHF
. | TRBJ2-3 | TRBV19 | . | TGTGCCAGTAGTCCCAGCGGCACTGCTAGCACAGATACGCAGTATTTT | CASSPSGTASTDTQYF
. | TRBJ2-4 | TRBV10-3 | TRBD2 | TGTGCCATCAGTGAAGGGACTAGCGGGAGACTAGCCAAAAACATTCAGTACTTC | CAISEGTSGRLAKNIQYF
few | TRBJ2-6 | TRBV5-1 | TRBD2 | TGCGCCAGCGGGACTAGCGAACACTCTGGGGCCAACGTCCTGACTTTC | CASGTSEHSGANVLTF
. | TRBJ2-7 | TRBV7-2 | TRBD2 | TGTGCCAGCAGCTGGGGACTAGCGGGATTAGCCTACGAGCAGTACTTC | CASSWGLAGLAYEQYF
. | TRBJ1-1 | TRBV19 | . | TGTGCCAGTAGTATAGAAGGGCCAGGGATACTCATGAACACTGAAGCTTTCTTT | CASSIEGPGILMNTEAFF
. | TRBJ2-1 | TRBV4-2 | . | TGTGCCAGCAGCCAAGGGGAGGGGGAACATCAGGGGCAGTTCTTC | CASSQGEGEHQGQFF
. | TRBJ1-1 | TRBV19 | . | TGTGCCAGTAGTATAGAGGATCGGAGCACTGAAGCTTTCTTT | CASSIEDRSTEAFF
. | TRBJ2-7 | TRBV10-3 | . | TGTGCCATCAGTGAGGGCCACGAGCAGTACTTC | CAISEGHEQYF
once | TRBJ1-3 | TRBV10-1 | . | TGCGCCAGCAGTGCCAGGGGAAACACCATATATTTT | CASSARGNTIYF
. | TRBJ2-6 | TRBV27 | TRBD2 | TGTGCCAGCACCCGATGGCCGGGAGGGCGGAGGGCTGGGGCCAACGTCCTGACTTTC | CASTRWPGGRRAGANVLTF
. | TRBJ2-3 | TRBV5-1 | TRBD1 | TGCGCCAGCAGCCTGGACAGGGAAGCAGATACGCAGTATTTT | CASSLDREADTQYF
. | TRBJ1-1 | TRBV10-2 | . | TGCGCCACTAGCGGCCTCAGATATCCAGAAGCTTTCTTT | CATSGLRYPEAFF
once | TRBJ2-1 | TRBV5-6 | TRBD2 | TGTGCCAGCAGCTTGTGGCCCGGGACTAGACCCTTTAATGAGCAGTTCTTC | CASSLWPGTRPFNEQFF
. | TRBJ1-1 | TRBV6-5 | . | TGTGCCAGCAGTTCTTGGGCAGCGGGGGACACTGAAGCTTTCTTT | CASSSWAAGDTEAFF
once | TRBJ1-5 | TRBV11-3 | . | TGTGCCAGCAGCTTAGATAGGGGGAATCAGCCCCAGCATTTT | CASSLDRGNQPQHF
. | TRBJ2-2 | TRBV11-2 | . | TGTGCCAGCAGCGCACAGATCGGGGAGCTGTTTTTT | CASSAQIGELFF
. | TRBJ2-5 | TRBV19 | TRBD1 | TGTGCCAGTAGTGCCTCGACAGGGCGGGAAGAGACCCAGTACTTC | CASSASTGREETQYF
few | TRBJ2-3 | TRBV21-1 | . | TGTGCCAGCAGCCCCCGGACTAGCGGGAGGGAGGATACGCAGTATTTT | CASSPRTSGREDTQYF
. | TRBJ2-1 | TRBV7-3 | . | TGTGCCAGCAGCTTAACCCCCGGGGAGCGGAGCTCCTACAATGAGCAGTTCTTC | CASSLTPGERSSYNEQFF
. | TRBJ2-6 | TRBV7-9 | TRBD1 | TGTGCCAGCAGCTTAGCGTGGGGACAGAGCTCTGGGGCCAACGTCCTGACTTTC | CASSLAWGQSSGANVLTF
. | TRBJ2-7 | TRBV6-6 | . | TGTGCCAGCAGTTACGACGGGGACGAGCAGTACTTC | CASSYDGDEQYF